A single sample gave rise to the 23 T cell receptor beta chains below, sequenced in a study of shared clonotypes between healthy human individuals. The table came from immunoSEQ multiplex PCR; TCRdb's copy has only in-frame clones and leaves some out. This sample yields 2 million to 3 million clones, of which 80% to 95% are seen a single time; approximately 0.36% belongs to the top ten. The source material was naive CD4+ T cells from PBMCs. This sample's subset: CD45RA+ positively selected. The source of these receptors is a man aged 18 to 35 in good health. Some clones in this sample may be carry-over from other donors' samples.

This clone turned up a few times. This chain uses TRBV28 with TRBJ1-5; no clear D. Trimming stripped 5 bases from V and 6 bases from J, with 8 bases between. The CDR3 is 12 residues long. Germline V gene sequence: CDR1 MDHEN, CDR2 SYDVKM. The CDR3 is CASSARAQPQHF. Written as DNA, the CDR3 is TGTGCCAGCAGTGCACGGGCTCAGCCCCAGCATTTT.

This clone was counted once. The genes are TRBV7-9 and TRBJ2-3, with TRBD1 identical over 8 bases. This CDR3 contains 15 residues. Trimming cost V 5 bases and J 2 bases; bases outside gene matches: 6. Per germline, CDR1 SEHNR and CDR2 FQNEAQ (reference sequence). In DNA form, the CDR3 reads TGTGCCAGCAGCCCCCGGACAGGGTTCACAGATACGCAGTATTTT. Its protein is CASSPRTGFTDTQYF.

The chain couples TRBV7-2 to TRBJ1-2, with 8 nucleotides matching TRBD1. This CDR3 spans 17 amino acids. Germline loops: CDR1 SGHTA, CDR2 FQGNSA. With 5 bases clipped from V and 0 bases from J, the junction kept 11 bases outside the gene matches. The CDR3 loop is CASSPWTGSGPNYGYTF. CDR3 DNA sequence: TGTGCCAGCAGCCCCTGGACAGGGAGTGGCCCTAACTATGGCTACACCTTC.

With regard to this clone: Within the sample, other DNA sequences also encode this same CDR3. The chain links TRBV9 to TRBJ2-3, with D perhaps matching TRBD2 (5 bases). Trimming pared 0 bases from V and 1 base from J, leaving 6 bases between. Per germline, CDR1 SGDLS and CDR2 YYNGEE. The CDR3 sequence is 14 residues long. CDR3 sequence (DNA): TGTGCCAGCAGCGTAGCGAGGGGCACAGATACGCAGTATTTT. Translation: CASSVARGTDTQYF.

V usage is TRBV5-1 and J usage is TRBJ2-5; D tentatively reads TRBD1 or TRBD2 (5 bases each). This CDR3 is 14 amino acids long. V was clipped by 4 bases and J by 5 bases, with 15 bases between them. Germline CDR1 and CDR2: SGHRS and YFSETQ. CDR3 region: CASSSPRGSETQYF. The CDR3 coding sequence is TGCGCCAGCAGCAGCCCCCGGGGCTCGGAGACCCAGTACTTC.

This clone was detected only once. The chain recombines TRBV5-1 with TRBJ1-5; TRBD1 matches at 12 bases. Germline CDR1 reads SGHRS; CDR2 reads YFSETQ. The trim removed 0 bases at V and 6 bases at J, leaving 4 bases unmatched. This CDR3 contains 16 residues. The CDR3 DNA reads as TGCGCCAGCAGCTTGGGGGGACAGGGGGCCGGTCAGCCCCAGCATTTT. Encoded protein: CASSLGGQGAGQPQHF.

The chain joins TRBV10-3 to TRBJ2-5; 14 bases agree with TRBD2. Unmatched junction bases numbered 4, after V lost 6 bases and J lost 4 bases. CDR3 size: 15 residues. Germline loops: CDR1 ENHRY, CDR2 SYGVKD. The CDR3 DNA sequence: TGTGCCATCAGGGTGGGACTAGCGGGAGCAGAGACCCAGTACTTC. Translation: CAIRVGLAGAETQYF.

This chain links TRBV18 with TRBJ2-3; tentative D call: TRBD1 (6 bases). Germline V gene sequence: CDR1 KGHSH, CDR2 LQKENI. This CDR3 contains 16 residues. The germline V and J ends were trimmed by 2 bases and 4 bases, with 16 bases remaining between them. The DNA of the CDR3 is TGTGCCAGCTCACCATTTTTTGGGGGCGGCGCAGATACGCAGTATTTT. Translated, it gives CASSPFFGGGADTQYF.

CDR3 loop: CASSPGGQIYGYTF. CDR3 in DNA: TGTGCCAGCTCACCAGGGGGACAGATCTATGGCTACACCTTC. J is TRBJ1-2 and V is TRBV18, with 7 bases that match TRBD1. CDR3 length: 14 residues. Germline V CDR1 and CDR2: KGHSH, LQKENI. The V segment lost 2 bases and the J segment 4 bases; nucleotides outside the gene matches: 4.

This chain links TRBV2 with TRBJ1-1; no definite D call. CDR1 is SNHLY and CDR2 is FYNNEI in the germline V gene. This CDR3 contains 11 residues. V lost 8 bases to trimming and J lost 1 base, with 5 bases between them. The CDR3 region has the DNA TGTGCCAGCGGAAAGAACACTGAAGCTTTCTTT. Translation: CASGKNTEAFF.

This rearrangement joins TRBV28 to TRBJ1-3, with TRBD1 identical over 10 bases. Losses at the gene ends were 3 bases for V and 4 bases for J; bases not matched to a gene: 9. The CDR3 has 17 amino acids. Germline V CDR1 and CDR2: MDHEN, SYDVKM. The CDR3, as DNA: TGTGCCAGCAGTTTGACTGGGGGACAGGGGTTAGGAAACACCATATATTTT. Translating it yields CASSLTGGQGLGNTIYF.

The V and J genes are TRBV27 and TRBJ1-1, with a possible D match to TRBD1 (6 bases). The CDR3 is made up of 13 amino acids. Germline CDR1 is MNHEY and CDR2 is SMNVEV (reference sequence). V was shortened by 6 bases and J by 6 bases, with 14 bases between the two germline ends. The DNA for the CDR3 is TGTGCCAGCAGAGGGGGACATTACGCTGAAGCTTTCTTT. This sequence encodes CASRGGHYAEAFF.

The chain recombines TRBV9 with TRBJ2-1; D is possibly TRBD1 or TRBD2 (5 bases each). This CDR3 spans 13 amino acids. Trimming shortened V by 3 bases and J by 5 bases, and 9 bases separated the two germline ends. Germline-derived CDR1 and CDR2 are SGDLS and YYNGEE. The CDR3 here is CASSEGTNNEQFF. CDR3 nucleotides: TGTGCCAGCAGCGAGGGGACCAACAATGAGCAGTTCTTC. Supplemented by reference TRBV9 and TRBJ2-1, the full variable domain reads DSGVTQTPKHLITATGQRVTLRCSPRSGDLSVYWYQQSLDQGLQFLIQYYNGEERAKGNILERFSAQQFPDLHSELNLSSLELGDSALYFCASSEGTNNEQFFGPGTRLTVL.

The chain carries TRBV18 and TRBJ2-2; the D gene is possibly TRBD2 (6 bases). The CDR3 is 17 amino acids. Trimming removed 1 base from V and 1 base from J, with 13 bases in between. CDR1 KGHSH and CDR2 LQKENI come from the germline V gene. This chain's CDR3 is CASSPLLAGKNTGELFF. CDR3 coding DNA: TGTGCCAGCTCACCACTACTAGCCGGGAAGAACACCGGGGAGCTGTTTTTT.

This sequence joins TRBV19 and TRBJ2-3, with TRBD2 identical over 8 bases. This CDR3 comprises 15 residues. Per germline, CDR1 LNHDA and CDR2 SQIVND (reference sequence). V lost 10 bases, J lost 8 bases, and 17 bases stayed unmatched. In nucleotides, the CDR3 is TGTGCCACTCTACTCGGGAGGGCCGGGAGTGGTACGCAGTATTTT. Residues: CATLLGRAGSGTQYF.

This clone was found once. The chain employs TRBV11-2 and TRBJ2-3; TRBD1 matches at 8 bases. CDR3 length equals 16 residues. V trimming: 3 bases; J trimming: 1 base; junction bases outside the gene matches: 6. CDR1 SGHAT and CDR2 FQNNGV come from the germline V gene. DNA of the CDR3: TGTGCCAGCAGCTTCAGAGGGACAGGAGGCACAGATACGCAGTATTTT. The encoded protein is CASSFRGTGGTDTQYF.

The chain uses TRBV5-1 and TRBJ2-1, with no clear D. The germline CDR1 and CDR2 sequences are SGHRS and YFSETQ. The CDR3 spans 14 residues. V was shortened by 7 bases and J by 6 bases, with 17 bases between the two germline ends. CDR3 loop: CASGTDGWINEQFF. CDR3 sequence (DNA): TGCGCCAGCGGAACGGACGGTTGGATCAATGAGCAGTTCTTC.

This clone occurred once. The gene calls are TRBV25-1 and TRBJ2-4; a weak D match, TRBD1 (5 bases). Germline CDR1 is MGHDK and CDR2 is SYGVNS. Trimming pared 0 bases from V and 2 bases from J, leaving 8 bases between. This CDR3 region has 15 residues. CDR3 bases: TGTGCCAGCAGTGAATATAAGGGGTCCAAAAACATTCAGTACTTC. It yields the protein CASSEYKGSKNIQYF. Complete variable domain (other parts from reference TRBV25-1 and TRBJ2-4): EADIYQTPRYLVIGTGKKITLECSQTMGHDKMYWYQQDPGMELHLIHYSYGVNSTEKGDLSSESTVSRIRTEHFPLTLESARPSHTSQYLCASSEYKGSKNIQYFGAGTRLSVL.

V usage is TRBV28 and J usage is TRBJ2-1; tentative D call: TRBD2 (7 bases). Germline V gene data show CDR1 as MDHEN and CDR2 as SYDVKM. The CDR3 contains 15 residues. The V gene lost 2 bases and the J gene lost 8 bases, with 16 bases spanning the gap. The CDR3 loop reads CASSLGGGSSHEQFF. The CDR3 DNA follows: TGTGCCAGCAGTTTAGGGGGCGGGAGCTCTCATGAGCAGTTCTTC. The full variable domain, with the rest looked up from reference TRBV28 and TRBJ2-1, is DVKVTQSSRYLVKRTGEKVFLECVQDMDHENMFWYRQDPGLGLRLIYFSYDVKMKEKGDIPEGYSVSREKKERFSLILESASTNQTSMYLCASSLGGGSSHEQFFGPGTRLTVL.

This clone was counted a single time. The CDR3 reads CAWREEWADDLHF. CDR3 sequence (DNA): TGTGCCTGGAGAGAAGAGTGGGCGGACGACCTCCACTTT. The chain uses TRBV30 and TRBJ1-6, with unresolved D. The CDR3 consists of 13 residues. Between the trimmed V and J ends, which lost 3 bases and 15 bases, there was a span of 18 bases. CDR1 GTSNPN and CDR2 SVGIG come from the germline V gene (reference sequence).

The genes are TRBV5-1 and TRBJ2-1; TRBD1 might be the D (5 bases). The CDR3 is 12 amino acids. V lost 4 bases, J lost 10 bases, and 12 bases lay in between. CDR1 SGHRS and CDR2 YFSETQ come from the germline V gene. DNA of the CDR3: TGCGCCAGCAGCGAACCCCAGGGAGAGCAGTTCTTC. Its translation: CASSEPQGEQFF.

V and J are TRBV5-1 and TRBJ1-6; 9 nucleotides match TRBD1. Losses at the gene ends were 4 bases for V and 8 bases for J; bases not matched to a gene: 4. CDR1 is SGHRS, CDR2 YFSETQ, per germline. This CDR3 spans 14 amino acids. CDR3 in DNA: TGCGCCAGCAGCGCCCGGGACAGGGATTCACCCCTCCACTTT. Amino acid sequence: CASSARDRDSPLHF.

The V and J genes are TRBV9 and TRBJ2-1; the match to TRBD2 covers 7 bases. Trimming removed 0 bases from V and 10 bases from J; junction bases left unmatched: 10. The CDR3 has 15 amino acids. CDR1 is SGDLS and CDR2 is YYNGEE in the germline V gene. DNA for the CDR3: TGTGCCAGCAGCGTAGGACTAGCTACTTCAGGGGAGCAGTTCTTC. It translates to CASSVGLATSGEQFF.